One sample yielded the 22 T cell receptor beta chains listed below, sequenced in a study of cytomegalovirus exposure and HLA in healthy donors (dated by TCRdb to about 2017). The library relied on the immunoSEQ multiplex PCR assay. For the multiplex PCR, a mixture combining 60 forward primers for TCR Vbeta segments and 13 reverse primers for TCR Jbeta segments was used. Imported from immuneACCESS, the table was reduced by TCRdb to in-frame sequences with V and J called. These copies leave out some clones; in studies compared against another copy, an unresolved V gene accounts for under half, and the cause of the remainder is not known. This sample has approximately 220,000 clones in its table, and 75% to 80% of those were observed once. Together, the top ten hold under 2% of the sample. Sample: PBMCs. These receptor sequences come from a man younger than 35 in good health and CMV-seronegative.

The gene calls are TRBV7-8 and TRBJ2-7, with a tentative D call TRBD1 (6 bases). Between the trimmed V and J ends, which lost 1 base and 5 bases, there was a span of 12 bases. The germline V gene has CDR1 SGHVS and CDR2 FQNEAQ. The CDR3 has 14 residues. CDR3 sequence (DNA): TGTGCCAGCAGCTTAGTGGCAGGGGAACACGAGCAGTACTTC. The encoded protein is CASSLVAGEHEQYF.

CDR3 DNA: TGTGCCAGCAGCCCTAGCGGGAGTCCGCCAGATACGCAGTATTTT. Protein product: CASSPSGSPPDTQYF. The chain links TRBV6-4 to TRBJ2-3, with 10 bases aligning to TRBD2. In germline, CDR1 is MRHNA, CDR2 SNTAGT. With V trimmed by 6 bases and J by 4 bases, 7 bases remained unmatched. The CDR3 totals 15 residues.

This chain connects TRBV5-1 to TRBJ2-1; 8 bases are a match to TRBD1. Germline lookup yields CDR1 SGHRS and CDR2 YFSETQ. V shed 6 bases, J shed 6 bases, and the junction held 11 bases outside the gene matches. The CDR3 extends over 15 amino acids. The chain's CDR3 is CASKRDRTIANEQFF. The CDR3 DNA reads TGCGCCAGCAAAAGGGACAGGACCATCGCCAATGAGCAGTTCTTC. The whole variable domain, filled in from reference TRBV5-1 and TRBJ2-1, reads KAGVTQTPRYLIKTRGQQVTLSCSPISGHRSVSWYQQTPGQGLQFLFEYFSETQRNKGNFPGRFSGRQFSNSRSEMNVSTLELGDSALYLCASKRDRTIANEQFFGPGTRLTVL.

V and J are TRBV19 and TRBJ2-1, with 8 bases aligning to TRBD1. Germline V CDR1 and CDR2: LNHDA, SQIVND (reference sequence). This CDR3 is built from 15 residues. V was pared by 3 bases and J by 6 bases, with 7 bases of the junction left unmatched. The CDR3 region is CASSMSGGQGNEQFF. The CDR3 DNA is TGTGCCAGTAGTATGAGCGGCGGACAGGGCAATGAGCAGTTCTTC.

The chain is built from TRBV19 and TRBJ1-5; weak D call: TRBD1 (5 bases). This CDR3 is built from 16 residues. Trimming removed 3 bases from V and 6 bases from J, with 18 bases in between. CDR1 is LNHDA and CDR2 is SQIVND in the germline V gene (reference sequence). CDR3 sequence reads: CASSIPPTLGGQPQHF. The DNA for the CDR3 is TGTGCCAGTAGTATCCCCCCAACCCTGGGGGGTCAGCCCCAGCATTTT.

On this clone: One end of the junction varies from germline; a read error may be responsible. Other nucleotide sequences in the sample specify the same CDR3. The chain employs TRBV28 and TRBJ1-4; D call uncertain. CDR1 MDHEN and CDR2 SYDVKM come from the germline V gene. The CDR3 loop spans 14 amino acids. This CDR3 reads CASSSRTTNEKLFF. CDR3 sequence (DNA): TGTGCCAGCAGTTCTCGCACAACGAATGAAAAACTGTTTTTT. The entire variable domain, with the rest obtained from reference TRBV28 and TRBJ1-4, is as follows: DVKVTQSSRYLVKRTGEKVFLECVQDMDHENMFWYRQDPGLGLRLIYFSYDVKMKEKGDIPEGYSVSREKKERFSLILESASTNQTSMYLCASSSRTTNEKLFFGSGTQLSVL.

In its sample, this clone was seen a few times. V is TRBV14 and J is TRBJ2-1, with D possibly being TRBD2 (6 bases). Germline V CDR1 and CDR2: SGHDN, FVKESK. V was cut by 5 bases and J by 10 bases, with 21 bases left in between. There are 15 residues in the CDR3. CDR3 nucleotide sequence: TGTGCCAGCAGCGACTCGGGACTCCCGCACTCGGAGCAGTTCTTC. This codes for CASSDSGLPHSEQFF.

The chain uses TRBV6-5 and TRBJ1-1; no reliable D call. Per the germline V gene, CDR1 is MNHEY and CDR2 is SVGAGI. V lost 7 bases and J lost 0, with 9 bases in between. CDR3 size: 13 residues. CDR3 amino acids: CASNSPLNTEAFF. The DNA for the CDR3 is TGTGCCAGCAACTCCCCATTGAACACTGAAGCTTTCTTT.

This clone occurred a few times. This rearrangement joins TRBV6-5 to TRBJ2-7; 7 bases map to TRBD2. CDR3 size: 14 residues. V shed 2 bases and J 3 bases; nucleotides not matched to a gene: 4. Germline CDR1 MNHEY, CDR2 SVGAGI. CDR3 in DNA: TGTGCCAGCAGTTACGCCCCTAGCGGCTACGAGCAGTACTTC. This encodes CASSYAPSGYEQYF.

With regard to this clone: One end of the junction fails to match germline, which may point to a read error. The V gene is TRBV7-9, the J gene TRBJ2-7, with TRBD1 matching over 9 bases. This CDR3 has 16 residues. Germline loops: CDR1 SEHNR, CDR2 FQNEAQ (reference sequence). The CDR3 region has the DNA TGTTCCAGCAGCTTACTCCCGGGACAGGGTACCCACGAGCAGTACTTC. Encoded protein: CSSSLLPGQGTHEQYF.

This clone was seen once. The rearrangement uses TRBV6-5 and TRBJ2-3; a possible D gene is TRBD2 (5 bases). The CDR3 is made up of 16 amino acids. Trimming cost V 3 bases and J 1 base, with 14 bases left between them. CDR1 is MNHEY, CDR2 SVGAGI, per germline. The CDR3 sequence is CASSYAAGQGTDTQYF. CDR3 in DNA: TGTGCCAGCAGTTATGCGGCGGGTCAGGGCACAGATACGCAGTATTTT.

The chain has TRBV6-5 and TRBJ1-2, with TRBD1 matching 7 bases. CDR1 is MNHEY and CDR2 is SVGAGI in the germline V gene. This CDR3 has 15 residues. V shed 4 bases, J shed 6 bases, and the junction held 11 bases outside the gene matches. The CDR3 reads CASSLGNPGGNGYTF. Here the CDR3 DNA reads TGTGCCAGCAGTTTGGGCAACCCAGGGGGAAATGGCTACACCTTC.

The chain combines TRBV11-3 with TRBJ2-2; D gene uncertain. The germline V gene has CDR1 SGHNT and CDR2 YENEEA. Trimming shortened V by 4 bases and J by 2 bases, and 2 bases separated the two germline ends. This CDR3 comprises 12 residues. CDR3 region: CASSSNTGELFF. CDR3 coding DNA: TGTGCCAGCAGCTCTAACACCGGGGAGCTGTTTTTT.

The V call is TRBV5-4, the J call TRBJ1-3; TRBD1 is a possible D gene (6 bases). The CDR3 has 15 residues. Trimming stripped 2 bases from V and 0 bases from J, with 9 bases between. From germline, CDR1 is SGHNT and CDR2 YYREEE (reference sequence). The CDR3 protein is CASSFDRYSGNTIYF. DNA for the CDR3: TGTGCCAGCAGCTTCGACAGGTACTCTGGAAACACCATATATTTT.

This sequence joins TRBV5-6 and TRBJ2-5; D perhaps matches TRBD2 (7 bases). The CDR3 runs to 17 residues. With 1 base removed from V and 5 bases from J, the gap between germline ends came to 21 bases. CDR1 and CDR2 (germline): SGHDT, YYEEEE. The CDR3 is CASSLPLWGGANETQYF. The CDR3 DNA reads as TGTGCCAGCAGCTTGCCCCTATGGGGGGGCGCGAACGAGACCCAGTACTTC.

This clone has a single count. The chain carries TRBV11-3 and TRBJ2-7, with 8 bases identical to TRBD1. Trimming removed 5 bases from V and 0 bases from J; junction bases left unmatched: 6. The CDR3 contains 15 residues. The germline gives CDR1 SGHNT, CDR2 YENEEA. This CDR3 is CASSPGQGNSYEQYF. The CDR3 bases are TGTGCCAGCAGCCCCGGACAGGGTAACTCCTACGAGCAGTACTTC.

The chain has TRBV9 and TRBJ1-2, with 7 bases identical to TRBD1. This CDR3 region has 16 residues. In germline, CDR1 is SGDLS, CDR2 YYNGEE. Germline trimming cut 0 bases from V and 4 bases from J; bases unmatched to any gene: 9. The CDR3 DNA sequence: TGTGCCAGCAGCGTAGAGGGAAGGGACAGCCCCTATGGCTACACCTTC. Translated, it gives CASSVEGRDSPYGYTF.

This chain joins TRBV19 and TRBJ2-3; TRBD1 agrees at 10 bases. The J segment lost 4 bases and the V segment lost 4 bases, leaving 5 bases of the junction unmatched. The CDR3 is 15 amino acids. Germline CDR1 reads LNHDA; CDR2 reads SQIVND (reference sequence). CDR3 sequence (DNA): TGTGCCAGTAGTACCTGGGGACAGGGGCCAGATACGCAGTATTTT. As protein: CASSTWGQGPDTQYF.

The chain couples TRBV9 to TRBJ1-5; weak D call: TRBD1 (6 bases). This CDR3 has 14 amino acids. Looked up from germline, CDR1 is SGDLS and CDR2 is YYNGEE. V lost 4 bases and J 4 bases, leaving 12 bases between the germline ends. In DNA, the CDR3 is TGTGCCAGCAGCACTACAGGGTTGAATCAGCCCCAGCATTTT. This encodes CASSTTGLNQPQHF.

V usage is TRBV7-9 and J usage is TRBJ2-5; 10 nucleotides agree with TRBD2. The CDR3 sequence is 13 residues long. With 5 bases clipped from V and 4 bases from J, the junction kept 1 base outside the gene matches. Germline CDR1 and CDR2: SEHNR and FQNEAQ (reference sequence). The CDR3: CASSPSGRETQYF. The CDR3 DNA is TGTGCCAGCAGCCCTAGCGGGAGAGAGACCCAGTACTTC.

This chain joins TRBV7-8 and TRBJ2-7, with TRBD1 as a possible D gene (7 bases). CDR3 length equals 15 residues. The germline V and J ends were trimmed by 4 bases and 3 bases, with 16 bases remaining between them. Germline-derived CDR1 and CDR2 are SGHVS and FQNEAQ. The CDR3 bases are TGTGCCAGCAGCTCCCCCCCAGGGGGAGGCTACGAGCAGTACTTC. Translation: CASSSPPGGGYEQYF.

The chain links TRBV7-3 to TRBJ2-3, with 7 bases that match TRBD1. TRBJ1-5 explains the end of the DNA better; the J call may be wrong. This CDR3 is built from 14 residues. The germline gives CDR1 SGHTA, CDR2 FQGTGA. CDR3 in DNA: TGTGCCAGCAGTCCAAGCGGGGGGACAGATACGCAGCATTTT. Translated: CASSPSGGTDTQHF.